This entry describes one T cell receptor (beta chain). The record originates from a study of shared T cell receptors in the human thymus. Per germline, CDR1 MNHNS and CDR2 SASEGT. The CDR3 runs 11 residues. The V end lost 7 bases, the J end lost 9 bases, and 10 bases lay between the germline ends. Assay: immunoSEQ multiplex PCR; the TCRdb copy retains only in-frame clones and omits some. The sample includes about 380,000 clones, approximately 95% of them seen just once. The chain recombines TRBV6-1 with TRBJ2-1, with no clear D. Sequenced: thymocytes. This receptor was identified in a human donor. The CDR3 loop reads CASKVGGEQFF. The DNA for the CDR3 is TGTGCCAGCAAGGTGGGTGGTGAGCAGTTCTTC.